This T cell receptor (beta chain) was retrieved from a study of T cells in Graves' hyperthyroidism and ophthalmopathy. The CDR3 runs 13 residues. Germline assignment: CDR1 KGHDR and CDR2 SFDVKD. Between the trimmed V and J ends, which lost 2 bases and 1 base, there was a span of 2 bases. TCR beta CDR3 sequences were amplified from RNA transcripts. Initially, a first-round RT-PCR of the TCR CDR3 employed the HTBI primer set. A single record per CDR3 protein comes from TCRdb applying MiXCR to the multiplex PCR reads. The sample contains around 660,000 distinct CDR3 sequences, roughly 45% of which appear only once. This clonotype came up many times.

The sequence was collected from an adult man with Graves' disease, either hyperthyroidism or ophthalmopathy (not recorded which). V is TRBV24-1 and J is TRBJ1-3, with D uncertain. The sequencing input was peripheral blood or thyroid tissue (not recorded which). Written as DNA, the CDR3 is TGTGCCACCAGTGATTATTCTGGAAACACCATATATTTT. It codes for CATSDYSGNTIYF.